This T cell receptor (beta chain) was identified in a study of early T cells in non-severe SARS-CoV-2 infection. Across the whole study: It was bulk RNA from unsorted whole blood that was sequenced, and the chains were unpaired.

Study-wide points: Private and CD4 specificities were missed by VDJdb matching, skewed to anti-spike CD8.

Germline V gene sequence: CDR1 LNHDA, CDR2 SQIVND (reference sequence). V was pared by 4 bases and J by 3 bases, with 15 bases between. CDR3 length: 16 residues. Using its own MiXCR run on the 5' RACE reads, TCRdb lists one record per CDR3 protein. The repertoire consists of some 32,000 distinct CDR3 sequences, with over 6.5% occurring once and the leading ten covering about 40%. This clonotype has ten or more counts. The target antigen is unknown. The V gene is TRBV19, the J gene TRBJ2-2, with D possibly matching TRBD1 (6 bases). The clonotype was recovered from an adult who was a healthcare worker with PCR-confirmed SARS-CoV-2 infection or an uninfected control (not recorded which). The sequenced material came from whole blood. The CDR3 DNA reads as TGTGCCAGTAGTAATCTTAGGGGGATAGACACCGGGGAGCTGTTTTTT. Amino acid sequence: CASSNLRGIDTGELFF.